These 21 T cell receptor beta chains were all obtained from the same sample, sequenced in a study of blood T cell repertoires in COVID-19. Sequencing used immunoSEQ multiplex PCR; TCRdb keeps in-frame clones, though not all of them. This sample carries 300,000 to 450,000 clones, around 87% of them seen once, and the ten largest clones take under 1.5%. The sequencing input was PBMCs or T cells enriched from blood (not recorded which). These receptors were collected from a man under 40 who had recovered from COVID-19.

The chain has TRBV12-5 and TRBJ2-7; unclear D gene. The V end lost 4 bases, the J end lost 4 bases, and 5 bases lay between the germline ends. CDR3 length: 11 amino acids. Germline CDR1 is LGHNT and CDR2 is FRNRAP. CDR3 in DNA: TGTGCTAGTGGTTCCCCATACGAGCAGTACTTC. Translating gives CASGSPYEQYF. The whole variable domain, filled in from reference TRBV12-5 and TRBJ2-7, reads DARVTQTPRHKVTEMGQEVTMRCQPILGHNTVFWYRQTMMQGLELLAYFRNRAPLDDSGMPKDRFSAEMPDATLATLKIQPSEPRDSAVYFCASGSPYEQYFGPGTRLTVT.

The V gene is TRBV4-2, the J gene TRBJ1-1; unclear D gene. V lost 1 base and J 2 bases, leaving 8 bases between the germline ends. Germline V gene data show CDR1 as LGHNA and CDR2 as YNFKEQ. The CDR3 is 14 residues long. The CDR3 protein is CASSQGASNTEAFF. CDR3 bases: TGTGCCAGCAGCCAAGGGGCCAGCAACACTGAAGCTTTCTTT.

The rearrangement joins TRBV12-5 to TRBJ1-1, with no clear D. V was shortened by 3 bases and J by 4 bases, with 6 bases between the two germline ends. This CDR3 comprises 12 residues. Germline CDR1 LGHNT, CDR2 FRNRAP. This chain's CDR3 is CASGLESTEAFF. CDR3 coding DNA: TGTGCTAGTGGTTTAGAGAGCACTGAAGCTTTCTTT.

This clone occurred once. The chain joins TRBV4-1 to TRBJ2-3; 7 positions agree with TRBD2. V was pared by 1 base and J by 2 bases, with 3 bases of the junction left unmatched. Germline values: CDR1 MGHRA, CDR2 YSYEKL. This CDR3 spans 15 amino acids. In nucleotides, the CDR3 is TGCGCCAGCAGCCAAGGGGGGGGTCTCACAGATACGCAGTATTTT. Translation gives CASSQGGGLTDTQYF.

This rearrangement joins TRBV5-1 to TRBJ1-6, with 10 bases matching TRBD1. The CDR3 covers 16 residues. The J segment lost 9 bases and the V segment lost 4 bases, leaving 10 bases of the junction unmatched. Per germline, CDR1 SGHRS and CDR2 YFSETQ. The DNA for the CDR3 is TGCGCCAGCAGCCTAAACGGACAGGGGGTGGGTTCACCCCTCCACTTT. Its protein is CASSLNGQGVGSPLHF.

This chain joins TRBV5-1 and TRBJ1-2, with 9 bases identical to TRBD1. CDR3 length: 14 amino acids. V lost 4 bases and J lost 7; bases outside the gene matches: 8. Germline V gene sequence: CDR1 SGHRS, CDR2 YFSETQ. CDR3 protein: CASSLDGQGPGYTF. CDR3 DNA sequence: TGCGCCAGCAGCCTGGACGGACAGGGGCCTGGCTACACCTTC.

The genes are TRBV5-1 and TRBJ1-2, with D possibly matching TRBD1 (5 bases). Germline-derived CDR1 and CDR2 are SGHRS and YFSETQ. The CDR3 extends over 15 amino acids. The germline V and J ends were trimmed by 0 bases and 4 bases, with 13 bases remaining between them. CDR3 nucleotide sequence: TGCGCCAGCAGCTTGGACCCTGCAGGGTCCTATGGCTACACCTTC. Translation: CASSLDPAGSYGYTF.

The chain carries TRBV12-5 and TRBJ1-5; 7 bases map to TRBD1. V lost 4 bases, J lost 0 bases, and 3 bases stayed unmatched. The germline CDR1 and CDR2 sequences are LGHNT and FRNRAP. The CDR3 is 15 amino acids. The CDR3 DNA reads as TGTGCTAGTGGTTGGGGACAGCCTAGCAATCAGCCCCAGCATTTT. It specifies CASGWGQPSNQPQHF.

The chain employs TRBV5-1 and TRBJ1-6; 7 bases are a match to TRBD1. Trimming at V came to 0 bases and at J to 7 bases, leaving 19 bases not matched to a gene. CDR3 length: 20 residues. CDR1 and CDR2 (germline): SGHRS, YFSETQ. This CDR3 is CASSLGGTAEPRLQNSPLHF. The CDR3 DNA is TGCGCCAGCAGCTTGGGGGGGACAGCCGAGCCCCGTCTGCAGAATTCACCCCTCCACTTT.

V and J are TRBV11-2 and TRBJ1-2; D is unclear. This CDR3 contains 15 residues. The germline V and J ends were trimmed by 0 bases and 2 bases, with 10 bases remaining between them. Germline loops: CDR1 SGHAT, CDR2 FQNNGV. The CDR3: CASSLEPGSNYGYTF. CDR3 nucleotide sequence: TGTGCCAGCAGCTTAGAGCCGGGTTCGAACTATGGCTACACCTTC.

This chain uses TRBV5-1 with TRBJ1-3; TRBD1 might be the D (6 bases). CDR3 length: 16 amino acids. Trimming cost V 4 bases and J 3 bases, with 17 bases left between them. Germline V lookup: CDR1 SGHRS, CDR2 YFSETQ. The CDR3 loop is CASSPSGRGIGNTIYF. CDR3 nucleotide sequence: TGCGCCAGCAGCCCAAGCGGCAGGGGAATTGGAAACACCATATATTTT.

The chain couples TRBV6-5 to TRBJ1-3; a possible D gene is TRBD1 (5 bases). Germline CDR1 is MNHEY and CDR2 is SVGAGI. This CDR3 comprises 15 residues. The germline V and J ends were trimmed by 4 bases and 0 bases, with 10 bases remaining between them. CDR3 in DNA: TGTGCCAGCAGTTTGACAGCTGGCTCTGGAAACACCATATATTTT. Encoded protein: CASSLTAGSGNTIYF.

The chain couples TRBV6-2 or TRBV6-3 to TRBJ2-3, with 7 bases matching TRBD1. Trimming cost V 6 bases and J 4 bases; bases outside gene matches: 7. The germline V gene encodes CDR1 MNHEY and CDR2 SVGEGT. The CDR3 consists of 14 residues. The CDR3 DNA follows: TGTGCCAGCAGCCGGATGAGGGGGCCAGATACGCAGTATTTT. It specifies CASSRMRGPDTQYF.

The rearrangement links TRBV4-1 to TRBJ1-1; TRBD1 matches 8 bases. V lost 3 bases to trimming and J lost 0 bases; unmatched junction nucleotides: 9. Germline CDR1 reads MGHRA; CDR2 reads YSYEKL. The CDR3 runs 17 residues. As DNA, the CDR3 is TGCGCCAGCAGCCAGGCACAGGGGGGTCAAATGAACACTGAAGCTTTCTTT. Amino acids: CASSQAQGGQMNTEAFF.

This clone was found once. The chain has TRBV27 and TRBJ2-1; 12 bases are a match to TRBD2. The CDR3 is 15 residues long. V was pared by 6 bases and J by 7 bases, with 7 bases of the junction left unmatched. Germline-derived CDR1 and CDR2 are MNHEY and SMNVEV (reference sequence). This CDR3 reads CASSLAGGPGNEQFF. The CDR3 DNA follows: TGTGCCAGCAGCCTAGCGGGGGGGCCGGGGAATGAGCAGTTCTTC.

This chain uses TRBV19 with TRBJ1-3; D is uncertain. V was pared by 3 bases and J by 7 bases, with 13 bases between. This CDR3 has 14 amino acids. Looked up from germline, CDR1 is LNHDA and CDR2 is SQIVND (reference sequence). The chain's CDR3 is CASSIRTAGNTIYF. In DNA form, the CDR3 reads TGTGCCAGTAGTATCAGGACTGCGGGGAACACCATATATTTT.

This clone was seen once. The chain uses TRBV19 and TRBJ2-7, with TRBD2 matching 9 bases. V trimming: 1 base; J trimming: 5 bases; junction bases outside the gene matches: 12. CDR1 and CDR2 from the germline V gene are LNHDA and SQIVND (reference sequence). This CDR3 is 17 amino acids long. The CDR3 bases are TGTGCCAGTAGTATAGTGGCCGGACTGGCGGGGGGGGACGAGCAGTACTTC. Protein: CASSIVAGLAGGDEQYF.

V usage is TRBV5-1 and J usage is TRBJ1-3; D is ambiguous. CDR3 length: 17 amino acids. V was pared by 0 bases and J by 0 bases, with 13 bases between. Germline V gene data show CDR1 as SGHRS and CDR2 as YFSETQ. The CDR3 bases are TGCGCCAGCAGCTTGGTCCCTGTTGACAACTCTGGAAACACCATATATTTT. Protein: CASSLVPVDNSGNTIYF.

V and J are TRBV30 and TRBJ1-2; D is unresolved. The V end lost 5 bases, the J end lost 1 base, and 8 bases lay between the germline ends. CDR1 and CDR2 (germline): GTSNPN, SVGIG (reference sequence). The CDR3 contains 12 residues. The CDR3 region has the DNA TGTGCCTGGGCCAGTTTTAACTATGGCTACACCTTC. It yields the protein CAWASFNYGYTF.

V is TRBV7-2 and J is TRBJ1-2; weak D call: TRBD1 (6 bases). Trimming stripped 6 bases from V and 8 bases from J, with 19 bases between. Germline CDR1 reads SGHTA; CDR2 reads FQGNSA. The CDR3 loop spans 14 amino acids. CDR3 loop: CASSLTMGASGYTF. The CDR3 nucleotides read TGTGCCAGCAGTCTTACCATGGGGGCGTCGGGCTACACCTTC.

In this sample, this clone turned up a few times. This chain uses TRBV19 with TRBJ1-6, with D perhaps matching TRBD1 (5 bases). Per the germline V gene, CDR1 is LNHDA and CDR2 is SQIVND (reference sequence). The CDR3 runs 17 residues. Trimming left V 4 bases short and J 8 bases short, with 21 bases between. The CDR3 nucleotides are TGTGCCAGTAGTACTCCCCCGTGGCAGGGCACCCATTCACCCCTCCACTTT. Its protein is CASSTPPWQGTHSPLHF. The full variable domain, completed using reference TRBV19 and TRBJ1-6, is DGGITQSPKYLFRKEGQNVTLSCEQNLNHDAMYWYRQDPGQGLRLIYYSQIVNDFQKGDIAEGYSVSREKKESFPLTVTSAQKNPTAFYLCASSTPPWQGTHSPLHFGNGTRLTVT.